This TCR beta chain was sequenced for a study of blood T cell repertoires in COVID-19. Study summary: The origin of the acute and convalescent COVID-19 samples was the United States, Italy and Spain. T cells, B-cell-depleted T cells, or PBMCs supplied cDNA or gDNA.

In the source study's methods: Amplification with reference gene primers provided the estimates of nucleated cell counts. The protocol was immunoSEQ multiplex PCR, while the TCRdb copy is restricted to in-frame clones and leaves out a portion. V and J calls and clone size come straight from that table; D and trimming were deduced from the DNA. The table includes some 37,000 clones, almost 90% detected once. This clone was recorded only once. The CDR3 has 14 residues. Between the trimmed V and J ends, which lost 6 bases and 3 bases, there was a span of 14 bases. Germline V gene sequence: CDR1 SGHTA, CDR2 FQGNSA.

The V gene is TRBV7-2, the J gene TRBJ1-2; D gene ambiguous. The sequencing input was peripheral blood. The TCR sequence derives from a man between 70 and 80 years old with acute or convalescent COVID-19. CDR3 region: CASSQTREDYGYTF. CDR3 DNA: TGTGCCAGCAGTCAAACTAGAGAGGACTATGGCTACACCTTC.